These 8 T cell receptor beta chains were all obtained from the same sample, sequenced in a study of T cell responses to AZD1222 COVID-19 vaccine. Assay: immunoSEQ multiplex PCR; the TCRdb copy retains only in-frame clones and omits some. The repertoire holds tens of thousands of clones, with roughly nine tenths as singletons. The source material was peripheral blood, sampled on day 0 of AZD1222 vaccination. These receptors were obtained from an adult in good health.

The chain joins TRBV19 to TRBJ1-1; perhaps TRBD1 as D (6 bases). Per germline, CDR1 LNHDA and CDR2 SQIVND (reference sequence). The CDR3 is made up of 12 amino acids. Trimming stripped 7 bases from V and 5 bases from J, with 11 bases between. Here the CDR3 DNA reads TGTGCCAGTACCCTAAGGGGGACTGAAGCTTTCTTT. Encoded protein: CASTLRGTEAFF.

The count of this clone is one. This chain links TRBV7-9 with TRBJ2-1; D may be TRBD1 (6 bases). The germline gives CDR1 SEHNR, CDR2 FQNEAQ (reference sequence). CDR3 size: 14 residues. Trimming stripped 4 bases from V and 7 bases from J, with 14 bases between. The CDR3 region is CASSSSGGKNEQFF. The CDR3 coding sequence is TGTGCCAGCAGCTCCTCTGGGGGCAAGAATGAGCAGTTCTTC.

This clone was counted once. This chain connects TRBV5-1 to TRBJ2-1; 11 nucleotides match TRBD2. CDR3 length equals 16 residues. Germline lookup yields CDR1 SGHRS and CDR2 YFSETQ. With 3 bases clipped from V and 3 bases from J, the junction kept 5 bases outside the gene matches. This CDR3 reads CASSYLAGGGYNEQFF. The CDR3 coding sequence is TGCGCCAGCAGCTATTTAGCGGGAGGGGGCTACAATGAGCAGTTCTTC.

The chain links TRBV2 to TRBJ1-6, with 9 nucleotides matching TRBD1. Looked up from germline, CDR1 is SNHLY and CDR2 is FYNNEI. This CDR3 region has 16 residues. Trimming took 5 bases from V and 8 from J; bases not matched to a gene: 10. This CDR3 is CASSLTGGVGDSPLHF. In DNA, the CDR3 is TGTGCCAGCAGTTTGACAGGGGGAGTTGGTGATTCACCCCTCCACTTT.

The V gene is TRBV6-5, the J gene TRBJ2-7, with 9 bases identical to TRBD1. The junction had 4 bases not matched to a gene; V was cut back by 6 bases and J by 1 base. The CDR3 length is 14 residues. Germline loops: CDR1 MNHEY, CDR2 SVGAGI. The CDR3 DNA follows: TGTGCCAGCAGAACCGGGACAGGGTCCTACGAGCAGTACTTC. It specifies CASRTGTGSYEQYF.

The genes are TRBV12-3 or TRBV12-4 and TRBJ1-1; tentative D call: TRBD1 (5 bases). There are 13 residues in the CDR3. Trimming left V 7 bases short and J 3 bases short, with 12 bases between. CDR3: CASTTRGDTEAFF. CDR3 coding DNA: TGTGCCAGCACCACCAGAGGGGACACTGAAGCTTTCTTT.

The CDR3, as DNA: TGTGCCAGCAGCAAAGGACATTCGAACACCGGGGAGCTGTTTTTT. Translated: CASSKGHSNTGELFF. The chain joins TRBV7-8 to TRBJ2-2; D might be TRBD1 (5 bases). V lost 5 bases, J lost 0 bases, and 10 bases lay in between. The CDR3 extends over 15 amino acids. Per the germline V gene, CDR1 is SGHVS and CDR2 is FQNEAQ.

This clone has just one count. The genes are TRBV3-1 (or the pseudogene TRBV3-2) and TRBJ2-1, with D perhaps given as TRBD1 or TRBD2 (6 bases each). The ends were cut back, 3 bases at V and 8 bases at J, with 20 bases in the middle. Germline values: CDR1 LGHDT, CDR2 YNNKEL (reference sequence). The CDR3 runs to 16 residues. The CDR3 coding sequence is TGTGCCAGCAGCCATACCGGACTACAGGGTAGAGATGAGCAGTTCTTC. It specifies CASSHTGLQGRDEQFF.